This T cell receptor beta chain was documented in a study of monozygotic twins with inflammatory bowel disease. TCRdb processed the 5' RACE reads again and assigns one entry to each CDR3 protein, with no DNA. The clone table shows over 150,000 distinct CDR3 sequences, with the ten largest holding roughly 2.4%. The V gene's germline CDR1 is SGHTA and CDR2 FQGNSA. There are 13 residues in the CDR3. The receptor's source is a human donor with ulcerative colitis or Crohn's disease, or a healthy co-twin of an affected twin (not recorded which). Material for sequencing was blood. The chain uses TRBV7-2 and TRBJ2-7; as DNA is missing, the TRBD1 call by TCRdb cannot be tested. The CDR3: CASSLARTDEQYF.